One sample yielded the 26 T cell receptor beta chains listed below, sequenced in a study of blood T cell repertoires in COVID-19. The data were produced by immunoSEQ multiplex PCR, yet TCRdb's version contains in-frame clones alone and is incomplete. Of 310,000 or so clones listed, around nine tenths are singletons. Input material: peripheral blood. Receptors were obtained from a woman in her twenties or thirties with COVID-19, enrolled during active disease.

This clone occurred a few times. The chain has TRBV28 and TRBJ2-7; D is possibly TRBD1 (5 bases). Germline V gene lookup returns CDR1 MDHEN and CDR2 SYDVKM. The V gene lost 2 bases and the J gene lost 3 bases, with 11 bases spanning the gap. This CDR3 has 14 residues. CDR3 region: CASSLPNQGYEQYF. The CDR3 DNA reads as TGTGCCAGCAGTTTACCCAACCAGGGCTACGAGCAGTACTTC.

The chain employs TRBV6-5 and TRBJ1-5, with D possibly TRBD1 on 6 matching bases. The germline V and J ends were trimmed by 4 bases and 7 bases, with 8 bases remaining between them. Germline lookup yields CDR1 MNHEY and CDR2 SVGAGI. The CDR3 has 12 residues. The CDR3 DNA reads as TGTGCCAGCAGTTCCAGGGGACAGCCCCAGCATTTT. It translates to CASSSRGQPQHF.

The rearrangement links TRBV7-8 to TRBJ1-4, with TRBD1 identical over 8 bases. Germline CDR1 and CDR2: SGHVS and FQNEAQ. J gave up 2 bases and V 3 bases, and 5 bases lay outside the gene matches. The CDR3 totals 16 residues. The CDR3 nucleotides are TGTGCCAGCAGCTTCAGCTCAGGGGGCACTAATGAAAAACTGTTTTTT. The encoded protein is CASSFSSGGTNEKLFF.

The genes are TRBV11-2 and TRBJ1-3; D might be TRBD1 (5 bases). There are 18 residues in the CDR3. Germline V gives CDR1 SGHAT, CDR2 FQNNGV. The germline V and J ends were trimmed by 7 bases and 4 bases, with 26 bases remaining between them. This CDR3 is CASKPNPGPGGSGNTIYF. For the CDR3, the DNA is TGTGCCAGCAAGCCTAACCCGGGGCCCGGGGGTTCCGGAAACACCATATATTTT.

The V gene is TRBV24-1, the J gene TRBJ1-1; D not resolved. Germline CDR1 KGHDR, CDR2 SFDVKD. This CDR3 has 13 residues. Trimming cost V 4 bases and J 4 bases, with 9 bases left between them. Written as DNA, the CDR3 is TGTGCCACCAGTGACCGCATGAGCACTGAAGCTTTCTTT. Protein: CATSDRMSTEAFF.

The rearrangement joins TRBV3-1 (or the pseudogene TRBV3-2) to TRBJ2-5; TRBD2 matches at 7 bases. This CDR3 is built from 14 residues. V was clipped by 5 bases and J by 2 bases; unmatched bases: 5. The germline gives CDR1 LGHDT, CDR2 YNNKEL (reference sequence). The CDR3 loop is CASSTRDYQETQYF. The CDR3 DNA sequence: TGTGCCAGCAGCACCCGGGACTATCAAGAGACCCAGTACTTC.

Details on this clone: Given the absence of the conserved phenylalanine or tryptophan at the CDR3 end, a read error is likely. No DNA is shown, since the ends of the CDR3 on it are uncertain; the CDR3 is the one TCRdb lists. The V gene is TRBV21-1, the J gene TRBJ2-3; the listed D gene, TRBD2, was not tested against the DNA. TRBV21-1 is an annotated pseudogene. From its first to its last residue, the CDR3 has 11 amino acids. The CDR3 sequence: CASNKEREGQL.

This clone appeared once. The rearrangement links TRBV6-6 to TRBJ1-2; the match to TRBD1 covers 7 bases. The CDR3 runs to 15 residues. In germline, CDR1 is MNHNY, CDR2 SVGAGI (reference sequence). V trimming: 0 bases; J trimming: 2 bases; junction bases outside the gene matches: 3. The CDR3, as DNA: TGTGCCAGCAGTTACTCCGGGACAGTGAACTATGGCTACACCTTC. This sequence encodes CASSYSGTVNYGYTF.

The chain recombines TRBV30 with TRBJ1-6; D is undetermined. Germline V gene data show CDR1 as GTSNPN and CDR2 as SVGIG (reference sequence). CDR3 length equals 13 residues. Trimming removed 4 bases at V and 5 bases at J, with 9 bases between. CDR3 DNA sequence: TGTGCCTGGAAAACCGCGGATAATTCACCCCTCCACTTT. It specifies CAWKTADNSPLHF.

This clone was seen a single time. V gene TRBV28 combines with J gene TRBJ1-2, with a possible D match to TRBD1 (5 bases). Germline V CDR1 and CDR2: MDHEN, SYDVKM. Trimming took off 7 bases at V and 8 bases at J, with 26 bases between the two ends. The CDR3 sequence is 16 residues long. The CDR3 region is CASTSRGTSGAGGYTF. CDR3 DNA sequence: TGTGCCAGCACCTCAAGAGGCACGTCTGGTGCAGGGGGCTACACCTTC.

V usage is TRBV2 and J usage is TRBJ2-6; 9 bases match TRBD1. The CDR3 is 17 residues long. V lost 7 bases to trimming and J lost 0 bases; unmatched junction nucleotides: 7. CDR1 SNHLY and CDR2 FYNNEI come from the germline V gene. The CDR3 spells CASTLGQGGSGANVLTF. CDR3 DNA: TGTGCCAGCACCCTGGGACAGGGAGGCTCTGGGGCCAACGTCCTGACTTTC.

This sequence joins TRBV11-2 and TRBJ1-5; D not resolved. V was trimmed by 6 bases and J by 0 bases, leaving 12 bases between them. This CDR3 spans 15 amino acids. Germline V lookup: CDR1 SGHAT, CDR2 FQNNGV. As DNA, the CDR3 is TGTGCCAGCAGTGAGGCAGATTATAGCAATCAGCCCCAGCATTTT. Translated, it gives CASSEADYSNQPQHF.

Comment on this clone: Other DNA sequences within the sample encode an identical CDR3. The V call is TRBV30, the J call TRBJ2-7, with 9 bases that match TRBD1. Germline loops: CDR1 GTSNPN, CDR2 SVGIG (reference sequence). The V and J ends lost 2 bases and 4 bases, in that order; junction bases with no gene match: 3. The CDR3 runs 13 residues. Here the CDR3 reads CAWSSDRGYEQYF. The CDR3 bases are TGTGCCTGGAGTTCGGACAGGGGTTACGAGCAGTACTTC.

V and J are TRBV20-1 and TRBJ2-3; D gene ambiguous. The CDR3 runs 12 residues. Germline V lookup: CDR1 DFQATT, CDR2 SNEGSKA (reference sequence). V lost 3 bases to trimming and J lost 0 bases, with 4 bases between them. The CDR3 reads CSASPSTDTQYF. In nucleotides, the CDR3 is TGCAGTGCTAGTCCTAGCACAGATACGCAGTATTTT.

The gene calls are TRBV5-4 and TRBJ2-7, with 7 bases fitting TRBD1. Germline V gives CDR1 SGHNT, CDR2 YYREEE (reference sequence). With V trimmed by 3 bases and J by 6 bases, 6 bases remained unmatched. The CDR3 consists of 13 residues. The CDR3 DNA reads TGTGCCAGCAGCTCGGGACAGATCTCCGAGCAGTACTTC. Its translation: CASSSGQISEQYF.

This chain uses TRBV10-3 with TRBJ2-1; perhaps TRBD2 as D (5 bases). Looked up from germline, CDR1 is ENHRY and CDR2 is SYGVKD. Deletions cut 3 bases from V and 10 bases from J, with 16 bases between. The CDR3 totals 14 residues. The CDR3 region has the DNA TGTGCCATCAGTGAACTAGTAACGAGACCGGAGCAGTTCTTC. Protein: CAISELVTRPEQFF.

This clone was seen only once. The rearrangement uses TRBV5-1 and TRBJ2-2; the D is unclear. CDR3 length: 13 amino acids. Germline assignment: CDR1 SGHRS and CDR2 YFSETQ. Trimming took off 2 bases at V and 4 bases at J, with 6 bases between the two ends. CDR3 loop: CASSLLGTGELFF. The CDR3 bases are TGCGCCAGCAGCTTACTTGGCACCGGGGAGCTGTTTTTT.

The CDR3 loop is CATSEGQGLYEQFF. The CDR3 bases are TGTGCCACCAGTGAGGGACAGGGTTTATATGAGCAGTTCTTC. The V gene is TRBV24-1, the J gene TRBJ2-1; 9 nucleotides agree with TRBD1. This CDR3 is 14 amino acids long. Germline V gives CDR1 KGHDR, CDR2 SFDVKD. V gave up 4 bases and J gave up 8 bases; unmatched junction bases: 5.

The rearrangement joins TRBV18 to TRBJ2-3, with TRBD2 matching 7 bases. The CDR3 has 18 residues. J was trimmed by 2 bases and V by 6 bases; bases with no gene match: 17. Germline CDR1 is KGHSH and CDR2 is LQKENI. In nucleotides, the CDR3 is TGTGCCAGCTCTCATCCGGGACTAACCATCACTACCACAGATACGCAGTATTTT. It codes for CASSHPGLTITTTDTQYF.

The chain uses TRBV7-9 and TRBJ2-3; TRBD2 agrees at 10 bases. V trimming: 3 bases; J trimming: 2 bases; junction bases outside the gene matches: 5. This CDR3 has 16 amino acids. The germline CDR1 and CDR2 sequences are SEHNR and FQNEAQ (reference sequence). CDR3 in DNA: TGTGCCAGCAGCTTCGTAGCGGGAGGTTACACAGATACGCAGTATTTT. It codes for CASSFVAGGYTDTQYF.

The chain joins TRBV7-2 to TRBJ1-3; no firm D call. The V gene lost 5 bases and the J gene lost 4 bases, with 18 bases spanning the gap. CDR3 length: 16 amino acids. The germline gives CDR1 SGHTA, CDR2 FQGNSA. The CDR3 protein is CASSPGPQGKGNTIYF. Written as DNA, the CDR3 is TGTGCCAGCAGCCCAGGCCCCCAAGGAAAAGGAAACACCATATATTTT.

This clone appeared a single time. V is TRBV30 and J is TRBJ1-2; no clear D. CDR1 and CDR2 from the germline V gene are GTSNPN and SVGIG (reference sequence). The CDR3 is 12 residues long. The V end was cut by 3 bases, the J end by 3 bases, with 8 bases between. The CDR3 nucleotides are TGTGCCTGGAGCGGCGGATACTATGGCTACACCTTC. Residues: CAWSGGYYGYTF.

This chain links TRBV7-6 with TRBJ1-6, with D tentatively TRBD1 (5 bases). The CDR3 contains 14 residues. CDR1 SGHVS and CDR2 FNYEAQ come from the germline V gene. Deletions cut 2 bases from V and 7 bases from J, with 9 bases between. In DNA, the CDR3 is TGTGCCAGCAGCTTAAGCCAGGGCAATTCACCCCTCCACTTT. Translated, it gives CASSLSQGNSPLHF.

This clone was found once. V gene TRBV9 combines with J gene TRBJ2-1; unclear D gene. V gave up 0 bases and J gave up 10 bases, with 5 bases separating them. Germline CDR1 is SGDLS and CDR2 is YYNGEE. The CDR3 is 11 residues long. The CDR3 spells CASSVEAEQFF. The DNA for the CDR3 is TGTGCCAGCAGCGTAGAAGCGGAGCAGTTCTTC.

The chain joins TRBV30 to TRBJ2-2; no firm D call. Germline loops: CDR1 GTSNPN, CDR2 SVGIG (reference sequence). The ends were cut back, 4 bases at V and 5 bases at J, with 5 bases in the middle. The CDR3 spans 11 residues. For the CDR3, the DNA is TGTGCCTGGACTAAGACCGGGGAGCTGTTTTTT. Protein product: CAWTKTGELFF.

This clone was detected once. The chain joins TRBV19 to TRBJ1-6, with 9 positions matching TRBD1. The V segment lost 5 bases and the J segment 6 bases; nucleotides outside the gene matches: 2. The CDR3 totals 14 residues. From germline, CDR1 is LNHDA and CDR2 SQIVND (reference sequence). The CDR3 here is CASSPTGGNSPLHF. The CDR3, as DNA: TGTGCCAGTAGTCCGACAGGGGGTAATTCACCCCTCCACTTT. Combining the CDR3 with reference TRBV19 and TRBJ1-6 gives the whole variable domain DGGITQSPKYLFRKEGQNVTLSCEQNLNHDAMYWYRQDPGQGLRLIYYSQIVNDFQKGDIAEGYSVSREKKESFPLTVTSAQKNPTAFYLCASSPTGGNSPLHFGNGTRLTVT.